Listed below are T cell receptor beta chains from one sample, sequenced in a study of shared clonotypes between healthy human individuals. Profiling relied on immunoSEQ multiplex PCR, and the TCRdb table lists in-frame clones only, not all of them. Counted here are 2 million to 2.5 million clones, roughly 96% occurring once; the ten biggest clones make up 0.13%. The specimen was naive CD4+ T cells sorted from blood. The receptor set was obtained from a man aged 18 to 35 in good health. CDR3s leave out the opening cysteine and the closing phenylalanine or tryptophan.

CDR3 | J | V
AISPVGQMNEKLF | TRBJ1-4 | TRBV10-3
ASGQGRGNSPLH | TRBJ1-6 | TRBV9
ASSLRRDRVNTGELF | TRBJ2-2 | TRBV7-2
ASSAPGTGTYNEQF | TRBJ2-1 | TRBV28
ASSGPAGDTQY | TRBJ2-3 | TRBV6-4
ASSLAGTSVTGELF | TRBJ2-2 | TRBV5-4
ASSGPGGDGNTIY | TRBJ1-3 | TRBV6-1
AWKDWVTDTQY | TRBJ2-3 | TRBV30
ASSERGGYT | TRBJ1-2 | TRBV6-5
AIGRVSNTGELF | TRBJ2-2 | TRBV10-3
ASSVTPVGYEQY | TRBJ2-7 | TRBV5-1
ASSLDTGGTKNIQY | TRBJ2-4 | TRBV5-1
ASSPPLTDTQY | TRBJ2-3 | TRBV18
ASSVGTGTGNTIY | TRBJ1-3 | TRBV9
ASSANWENTEAF | TRBJ1-1 | TRBV7-2
ASSLMPSGRTDTQY | TRBJ2-3 | TRBV5-1
ASSLETGGTYEQY | TRBJ2-7 | TRBV7-9
ASSYSGGGVKRGYT | TRBJ1-2 | TRBV6-5
ASSLVRTTAWGEQY | TRBJ2-7 | TRBV5-8
SALSSDTQY | TRBJ2-3 | TRBV20-1
ASSLGFAGAYNEQF | TRBJ2-1 | TRBV5-1
ASSQRTAYEQY | TRBJ2-7 | TRBV18
ASSEFETGPQH | TRBJ1-5 | TRBV10-1
AWSPTRETQY | TRBJ2-5 | TRBV30
ASSTSVKETQY | TRBJ2-5 | TRBV10-2
ASSTPLGAGSSYEQY | TRBJ2-7 | TRBV28
ASSEKGGGAFSYEQY | TRBJ2-7 | TRBV6-1
AWSVRGGGADTQY | TRBJ2-3 | TRBV30
AWSVRRVEDTQY | TRBJ2-3 | TRBV30
ASSLSGTGGDGYT | TRBJ1-2 | TRBV7-2
ASSSDRANEQF | TRBJ2-1 | TRBV11-1
ASSREEGSVYEQY | TRBJ2-7 | TRBV7-2
ASSMPATVGYNEQF | TRBJ2-1 | TRBV19
ASTPRAYEQY | TRBJ2-7 | TRBV6-1
ASSDRSSTEAF | TRBJ1-1 | TRBV19
SARHNTEAF | TRBJ1-1 | TRBV20-1
ASGRLADIGETQY | TRBJ2-5 | TRBV6-5
ASSHLTGDNQPQH | TRBJ1-5 | TRBV4-1
ASSLGGLAGGYEQY | TRBJ2-7 | TRBV5-4
AISEASGGQETQY | TRBJ2-5 | TRBV10-3
ASKPGQGYEKLF | TRBJ1-4 | TRBV6-5
ASSRDGVSGAYEQY | TRBJ2-7 | TRBV11-2